These T cell receptor beta chains were read from a single sample in a study of blood T cell repertoires in COVID-19. Produced via immunoSEQ multiplex PCR; TCRdb's table is partial and in-frame only. The data contain 200,000 to 300,000 clones, approximately 86% of them singletons. The sequenced material came from peripheral blood. These receptors came from a human donor in a cohort sampled during active COVID-19. Each CDR3 is given with its conserved first and last residue. The D gene is left open where the match is weak.

J gene: TRBJ2-2; D gene: .; V gene: TRBV28; CDR3 DNA: TGTGCCAGCAGTCAAAATTTGGAGCTGTTTTTT; CDR3 protein: CASSQNLELFF
J gene: TRBJ1-5; D gene: TRBD1; V gene: TRBV15; CDR3 DNA: TGTGCCACCAGCAGAGATGCTTACGGACAGGGCAATCAGCCCCAGCATTTT; CDR3 protein: CATSRDAYGQGNQPQHF
J gene: TRBJ2-3; D gene: .; V gene: TRBV5-4; CDR3 DNA: TGTGCCAGCAGAATGGAGAGGGGCACAGATACGCAGTATTTT; CDR3 protein: CASRMERGTDTQYF
J gene: TRBJ2-5; D gene: TRBD2; V gene: TRBV28; CDR3 DNA: TGTGCCAGCAGTTTACGGGAGGGCCAAGAGACCCAGTACTTC; CDR3 protein: CASSLREGQETQYF
J gene: TRBJ1-1; D gene: .; V gene: TRBV10-2; CDR3 DNA: TGCGCCAGCAGGGTAGATAAGAACACTGAAGCTTTCTTT; CDR3 protein: CASRVDKNTEAFF
J gene: TRBJ2-5; D gene: TRBD2; V gene: TRBV28; CDR3 DNA: TGTGCCAGCAGTTCTCCGGGAGGCCAAGAGACCCAGTACTTC; CDR3 protein: CASSSPGGQETQYF
J gene: TRBJ2-1; D gene: TRBD2; V gene: TRBV19; CDR3 DNA: TGTGCCAGTAGTTCCGCGGGAGGAGTCAATGAGCAGTTCTTC; CDR3 protein: CASSSAGGVNEQFF
J gene: TRBJ2-2; D gene: TRBD1; V gene: TRBV28; CDR3 DNA: TGTGCCAGCCTTGGGGGGGGACAGGGGGCGCAAGGCTCCACCGGGGAGCTGTTTTTT; CDR3 protein: CASLGGGQGAQGSTGELFF
J gene: TRBJ1-6; D gene: .; V gene: TRBV18; CDR3 DNA: TGTGCCAGCTCACCAAATGATGTAGGGGTGGAATCACCCCTCCACTTT; CDR3 protein: CASSPNDVGVESPLHF
J gene: TRBJ2-3; D gene: TRBD2; V gene: TRBV18; CDR3 DNA: TGTGCCAGCTCACCCAGCGGGGGCACAGATACGCAGTATTTT; CDR3 protein: CASSPSGGTDTQYF
J gene: TRBJ2-1; D gene: .; V gene: TRBV6-4; CDR3 DNA: TGTGCCAGCAGTGACTCGTTGGGACAATACAATGAGCAGTTCTTC; CDR3 protein: CASSDSLGQYNEQFF
J gene: TRBJ2-1; D gene: TRBD2; V gene: TRBV18; CDR3 DNA: TGTGCCAGCTCACTGACTAGCGGATCAGACAATGAGCAGTTCTTC; CDR3 protein: CASSLTSGSDNEQFF